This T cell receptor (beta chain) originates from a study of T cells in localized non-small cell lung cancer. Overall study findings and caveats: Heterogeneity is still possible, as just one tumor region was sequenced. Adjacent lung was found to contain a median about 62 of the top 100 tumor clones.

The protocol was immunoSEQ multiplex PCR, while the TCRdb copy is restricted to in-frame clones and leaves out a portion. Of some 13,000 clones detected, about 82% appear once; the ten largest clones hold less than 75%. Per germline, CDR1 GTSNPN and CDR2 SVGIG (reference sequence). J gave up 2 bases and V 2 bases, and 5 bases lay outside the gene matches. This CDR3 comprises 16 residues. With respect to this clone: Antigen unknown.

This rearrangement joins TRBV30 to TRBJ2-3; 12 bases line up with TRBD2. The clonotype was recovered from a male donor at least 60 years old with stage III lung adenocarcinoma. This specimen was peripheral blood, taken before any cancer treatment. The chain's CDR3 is CAWSLPSGGVTDTQYF. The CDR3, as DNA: TGTGCCTGGAGTCTGCCTAGCGGGGGGGTCACAGATACGCAGTATTTT.